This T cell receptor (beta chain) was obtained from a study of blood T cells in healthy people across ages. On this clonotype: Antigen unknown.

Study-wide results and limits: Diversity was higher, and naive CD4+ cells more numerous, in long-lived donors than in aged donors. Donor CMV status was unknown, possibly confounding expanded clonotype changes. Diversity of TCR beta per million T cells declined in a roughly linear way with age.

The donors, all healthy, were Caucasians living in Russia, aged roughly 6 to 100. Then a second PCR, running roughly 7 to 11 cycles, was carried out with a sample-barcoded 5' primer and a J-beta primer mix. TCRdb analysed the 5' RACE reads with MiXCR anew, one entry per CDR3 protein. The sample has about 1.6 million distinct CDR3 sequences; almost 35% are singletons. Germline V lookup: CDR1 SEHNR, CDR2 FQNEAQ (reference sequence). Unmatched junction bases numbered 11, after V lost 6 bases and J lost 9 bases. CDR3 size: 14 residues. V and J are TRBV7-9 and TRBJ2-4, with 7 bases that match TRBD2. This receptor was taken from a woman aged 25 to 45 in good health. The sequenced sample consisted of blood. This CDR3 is CASRLAGEGGIQYF. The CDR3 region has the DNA TGTGCCAGCAGATTGGCGGGGGAGGGAGGCATTCAGTACTTC.